Listed here are 20 T cell receptor beta chains from one sample, sequenced in a study of neurological immune-mediated disorders. TCRdb redid the calling of the 5' RACE reads with MiXCR, one entry per CDR3 protein. The table has roughly 120,000 distinct CDR3 sequences, more than 2.5% seen once. The sequencing input was PBMCs. The origin of the receptors is a woman aged 25 to 39 with multiple sclerosis.

This clonotype was counted many times. J is TRBJ2-3 and V is TRBV7-9; 7 bases line up with TRBD2. Germline CDR1 and CDR2: SEHNR and FQNEAQ (reference sequence). This CDR3 region has 16 residues. The V gene end was trimmed by 5 bases and the J gene end by 2 bases; junction bases not matched to a gene: 10. CDR3 amino acids: CASSGWGAGSTDTQYF. The DNA of the CDR3 is TGTGCCAGCAGCGGATGGGGAGCGGGATCCACAGATACGCAGTATTTT.

This clonotype came up many times. V usage is TRBV4-1 and J usage is TRBJ1-2; 7 bases line up with TRBD1. The CDR3 length is 13 residues. CDR1 and CDR2 from the germline V gene are MGHRA and YSYEKL. The trim removed 4 bases at V and 4 bases at J, leaving 3 bases unmatched. CDR3 sequence reads: CASSPGQAYGYTF. The CDR3 bases are TGCGCCAGCAGCCCCGGACAGGCCTATGGCTACACCTTC.

This clonotype was seen many times. The rearrangement joins TRBV5-1 to TRBJ2-5; 10 bases line up with TRBD2. The CDR3 runs to 19 residues. From germline, CDR1 is SGHRS and CDR2 YFSETQ. V trimming: 4 bases; J trimming: 4 bases; junction bases outside the gene matches: 19. The CDR3 here is CASSLGGGPLAGGLETQYF. The CDR3 nucleotides are TGCGCCAGCAGCCTCGGCGGAGGGCCCTTAGCGGGGGGATTAGAGACCCAGTACTTC.

This clonotype was observed at least ten times. J is TRBJ2-5 and V is TRBV18, with D maybe TRBD1 (7 bases). V gave up 4 bases and J gave up 5 bases, with 20 bases separating them. From germline, CDR1 is KGHSH and CDR2 LQKENI. The length of the CDR3 is 16 residues. The CDR3 reads CASSRPGTAREETQYF. CDR3 in DNA: TGTGCCAGCTCACGTCCGGGGACAGCCCGGGAGGAGACCCAGTACTTC. Together with reference TRBV18 and TRBJ2-5, the CDR3 gives the full variable domain: NAGVMQNPRHLVRRRGQEARLRCSPMKGHSHVYWYRQLPEEGLKFMVYLQKENIIDESGMPKERFSAEFPKEGPSILRIQQVVRGDSAAYFCASSRPGTAREETQYFGPGTRLLVL.

This clonotype occurred many times. The chain carries TRBV7-2 and TRBJ2-5; tentatively, D is TRBD1 or TRBD2 (5 bases each). CDR1 is SGHTA, CDR2 FQGNSA, per germline. Trimming took off 7 bases at V and 9 bases at J, with 12 bases between the two ends. The CDR3 loop spans 11 amino acids. This CDR3 is CASTLGVAQYF. CDR3 in DNA: TGTGCCAGCACCTTGGGGGTGGCCCAGTACTTC.

There are many counts of this clonotype. The V call is TRBV12-3 or TRBV12-4, the J call TRBJ2-1, with TRBD1 matching over 9 bases. V lost 5 bases to trimming and J lost 9 bases; unmatched junction nucleotides: 17. The CDR3 is 17 residues long. The CDR3 DNA reads TGTGCCAGCAGTAGGCGAGGGGTGGGGACAGGGTCGCCTGAGCAGTTCTTC. Encoded protein: CASSRRGVGTGSPEQFF.

This clonotype was recorded many times. This chain uses TRBV27 with TRBJ1-4; tentative D call: TRBD1 (6 bases). CDR3 size: 13 residues. Trimming took off 8 bases at V and 7 bases at J, with 14 bases between the two ends. CDR1 is MNHEY and CDR2 is SMNVEV in the germline V gene (reference sequence). CDR3 nucleotide sequence: TGTGCCAGCCACGGGGGGGCGAGTGAAAAACTGTTTTTT. Translated, it gives CASHGGASEKLFF.

This clonotype has only a few counts. The chain links TRBV7-9 to TRBJ1-5; D perhaps matches TRBD1 (5 bases). The CDR3 covers 13 residues. Looked up from germline, CDR1 is SEHNR and CDR2 is FQNEAQ (reference sequence). V lost 5 bases, J lost 8 bases, and 13 bases lay in between. CDR3 sequence (DNA): TGTGCCAGCAGCCGGGGACCTTCGGAGCCCCAGCATTTT. Residues: CASSRGPSEPQHF. Together with reference TRBV7-9 and TRBJ1-5, the CDR3 gives the full variable domain: DTGVSQNPRHKITKRGQNVTFRCDPISEHNRLYWYRQTLGQGPEFLTYFQNEAQLEKSRLLSDRFSAERPKGSFSTLEIQRTEQGDSAMYLCASSRGPSEPQHFGDGTRLSIL.

This clonotype has ten or more counts. The chain links TRBV10-1 to TRBJ1-3; TRBD1 is a possible D gene (6 bases). Germline lookup yields CDR1 WNHNN and CDR2 SYGVQD (reference sequence). Trimming left V 8 bases short and J 3 bases short, with 11 bases between. This CDR3 contains 13 residues. CDR3 loop: CASQTGFGNTIYF. CDR3 DNA sequence: TGCGCCAGCCAAACAGGGTTTGGAAACACCATATATTTT.

This clonotype was counted only a few times. The chain has TRBV4-1 and TRBJ1-6; D gene uncertain. The CDR3 runs to 16 residues. Trimming removed 0 bases from V and 2 bases from J, with 8 bases in between. Germline V gives CDR1 MGHRA, CDR2 YSYEKL. The CDR3 loop reads CASSQDPSAYNSPLHF. DNA of the CDR3: TGCGCCAGCAGCCAAGACCCGAGCGCCTATAATTCACCCCTCCACTTT.

The table lists this clonotype with many counts. This sequence joins TRBV5-1 and TRBJ2-7; a possible D gene is TRBD2 (6 bases). The germline V gene has CDR1 SGHRS and CDR2 YFSETQ. V was trimmed by 4 bases and J by 6 bases, leaving 23 bases between them. The CDR3 loop spans 16 amino acids. The CDR3 nucleotides read TGCGCCAGCAGCCCCGCCGGACTAAGCACTATGGGCGAGCAGTACTTC. Its translation is CASSPAGLSTMGEQYF.

Ten or more counts support this clonotype. V gene TRBV7-9 combines with J gene TRBJ2-7, with D possibly matching TRBD2 (6 bases). Germline V gene data show CDR1 as SEHNR and CDR2 as FQNEAQ (reference sequence). The CDR3 contains 14 residues. V was clipped by 7 bases and J by 2 bases, with 15 bases between them. The CDR3: CASTFGSSPYEQYF. CDR3 sequence (DNA): TGTGCCAGCACCTTCGGGAGTAGTCCCTACGAGCAGTACTTC.

This clonotype was found many times. V usage is TRBV20-1 and J usage is TRBJ2-7; 9 bases are a match to TRBD1. The CDR3 contains 14 residues. V was pared by 3 bases and J by 6 bases, with 9 bases of the junction left unmatched. Looked up from germline, CDR1 is DFQATT and CDR2 is SNEGSKA (reference sequence). The CDR3 DNA follows: TGCAGTGCTAGTTTTGGACAGGGGTTAGGCGAGCAGTACTTC. This gives the protein CSASFGQGLGEQYF.

As to this clonotype: This could be a read error, since a much larger clone is one nucleotide away. This chain joins TRBV6-5 and TRBJ1-2; D is unclear. V lost 1 base and J lost 4, with 19 bases in between. The CDR3 consists of 17 residues. In germline, CDR1 is MNHEY, CDR2 SVGAGI. The CDR3 DNA follows: TGTGCCAGCAGTTACTTGATGCCGGGAAAGGGAGTCTATGGCTACACCTTC. Translation gives CASSYLMPGKGVYGYTF.

This clonotype appeared many times. V and J are TRBV20-1 and TRBJ2-5, with D perhaps assigned TRBD1 or TRBD2 (5 bases each). V was shortened by 5 bases and J by 2 bases, with 27 bases between the two germline ends. CDR1 is DFQATT and CDR2 is SNEGSKA in the germline V gene (reference sequence). CDR3 length: 18 amino acids. The CDR3 here is CSAQNILALQGGQETQYF. The CDR3 nucleotides read TGCAGTGCTCAAAACATACTTGCATTGCAGGGCGGGCAAGAGACCCAGTACTTC.

This clonotype came up many times. The chain uses TRBV5-1 and TRBJ1-1; TRBD1 might be the D (6 bases). Trimming shortened V by 0 bases and J by 7 bases, and 13 bases separated the two germline ends. This CDR3 is built from 14 residues. CDR1 is SGHRS, CDR2 YFSETQ, per germline. The DNA of the CDR3 is TGCGCCAGCAGCTTGGGAGGGGGGCTGGGTGAAGCTTTCTTT. Residues: CASSLGGGLGEAFF.

The table lists this clonotype with many counts. V and J are TRBV6-1 and TRBJ1-5, with TRBD1 as a possible D gene (5 bases). Germline V gene data show CDR1 as MNHNS and CDR2 as SASEGT. This CDR3 comprises 12 residues. The ends were cut back, 8 bases at V and 4 bases at J, with 9 bases in the middle. The CDR3 region is CASEGRNQPQHF. The CDR3 DNA sequence: TGTGCCAGCGAGGGGCGGAATCAGCCCCAGCATTTT.

In its sample, this clonotype was seen many times. The genes are TRBV6-1 and TRBJ2-1; no reliable D call. CDR1 MNHNS and CDR2 SASEGT come from the germline V gene. Trimming removed 2 bases at V and 3 bases at J, with 11 bases between. The CDR3 spans 15 residues. The CDR3 spells CASSETSGFYNEQFF. As DNA, the CDR3 is TGTGCCAGCAGTGAAACGTCAGGCTTCTACAATGAGCAGTTCTTC.

This clonotype was observed many times. V is TRBV12-3 or TRBV12-4 and J is TRBJ1-6; D unresolved. The CDR3 spans 12 residues. The V gene lost 8 bases and the J gene lost 10 bases, with 12 bases spanning the gap. CDR3 sequence: CASGWGSSPLHF. In nucleotides, the CDR3 is TGTGCCAGCGGCTGGGGATCCTCACCCCTCCACTTT.

This clonotype was seen ten or more times. The chain has TRBV11-2 and TRBJ2-2; TRBD1 is a possible D gene (6 bases). Trimming shortened V by 7 bases and J by 5 bases, and 20 bases separated the two germline ends. CDR3 length equals 16 residues. Per germline, CDR1 SGHAT and CDR2 FQNNGV. CDR3 DNA sequence: TGTGCCAGCACCATGGGCCGCCAGGGGAAAACCGGGGAGCTGTTTTTT. Encoded protein: CASTMGRQGKTGELFF.